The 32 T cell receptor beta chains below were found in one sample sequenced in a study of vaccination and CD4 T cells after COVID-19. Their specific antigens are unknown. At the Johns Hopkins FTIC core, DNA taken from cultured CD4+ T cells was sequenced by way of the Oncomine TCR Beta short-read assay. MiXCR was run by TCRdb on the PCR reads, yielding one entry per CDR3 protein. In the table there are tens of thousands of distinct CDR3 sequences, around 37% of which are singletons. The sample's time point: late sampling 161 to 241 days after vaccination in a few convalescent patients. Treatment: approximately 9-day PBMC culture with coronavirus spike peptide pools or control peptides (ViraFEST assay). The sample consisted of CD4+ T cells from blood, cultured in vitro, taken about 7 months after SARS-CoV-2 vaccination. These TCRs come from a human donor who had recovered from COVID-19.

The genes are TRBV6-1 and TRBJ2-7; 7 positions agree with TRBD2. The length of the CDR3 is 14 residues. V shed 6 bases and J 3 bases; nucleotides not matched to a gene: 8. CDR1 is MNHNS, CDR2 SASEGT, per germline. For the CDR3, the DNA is TGTGCCAGCAGACCCCTAGCGGCGGACTACGAGCAGTACTTC. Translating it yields CASRPLAADYEQYF.

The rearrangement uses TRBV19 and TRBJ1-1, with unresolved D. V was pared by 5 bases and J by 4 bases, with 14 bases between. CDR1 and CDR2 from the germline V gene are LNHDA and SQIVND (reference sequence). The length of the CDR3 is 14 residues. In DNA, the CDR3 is TGTGCCAGTAGTCCGACGACGGTCCGCACTGAAGCTTTCTTT. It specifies CASSPTTVRTEAFF.

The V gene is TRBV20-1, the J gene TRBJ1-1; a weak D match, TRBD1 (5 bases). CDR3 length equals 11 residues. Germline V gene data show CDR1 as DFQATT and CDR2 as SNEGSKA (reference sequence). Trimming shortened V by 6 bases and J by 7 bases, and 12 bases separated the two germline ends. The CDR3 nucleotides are TGCAGTGCCAATCAGGGACGTGAAGCTTTCTTT. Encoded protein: CSANQGREAFF.

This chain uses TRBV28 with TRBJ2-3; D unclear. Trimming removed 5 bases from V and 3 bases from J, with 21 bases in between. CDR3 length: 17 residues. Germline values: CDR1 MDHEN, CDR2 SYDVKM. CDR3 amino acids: CASSAFRWPPGTDTQYF. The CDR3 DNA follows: TGTGCCAGCAGTGCCTTTCGCTGGCCCCCCGGAACAGATACGCAGTATTTT.

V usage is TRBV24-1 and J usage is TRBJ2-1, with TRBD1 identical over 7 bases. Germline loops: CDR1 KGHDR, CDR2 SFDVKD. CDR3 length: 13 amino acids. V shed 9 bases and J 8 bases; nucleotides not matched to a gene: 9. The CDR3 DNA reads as TGTGCCACCGAAGAGACAGGGTTCGATGAGCAGTTCTTC. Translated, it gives CATEETGFDEQFF.

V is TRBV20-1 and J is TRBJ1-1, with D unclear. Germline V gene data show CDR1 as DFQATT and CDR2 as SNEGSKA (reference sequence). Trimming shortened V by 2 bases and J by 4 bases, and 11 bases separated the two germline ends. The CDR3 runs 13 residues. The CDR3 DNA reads TGCAGTGCTAGAAATGGTACGAGCACTGAAGCTTTCTTT. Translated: CSARNGTSTEAFF.

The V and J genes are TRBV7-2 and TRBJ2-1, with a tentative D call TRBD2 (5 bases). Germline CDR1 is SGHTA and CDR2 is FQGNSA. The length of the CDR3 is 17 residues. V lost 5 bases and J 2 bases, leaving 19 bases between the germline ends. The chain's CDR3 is CASSPSGSGSTYNEQFF. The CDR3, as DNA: TGTGCCAGCAGCCCCTCGGGAAGCGGCAGTACCTACAATGAGCAGTTCTTC.

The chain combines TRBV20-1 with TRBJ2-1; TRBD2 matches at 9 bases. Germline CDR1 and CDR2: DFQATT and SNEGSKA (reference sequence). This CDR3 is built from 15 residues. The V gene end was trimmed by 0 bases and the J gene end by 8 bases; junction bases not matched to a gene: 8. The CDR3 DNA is TGCAGTGCTAGAGATTGGGCTAGCGGGACGGATGAGCAGTTCTTC. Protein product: CSARDWASGTDEQFF.

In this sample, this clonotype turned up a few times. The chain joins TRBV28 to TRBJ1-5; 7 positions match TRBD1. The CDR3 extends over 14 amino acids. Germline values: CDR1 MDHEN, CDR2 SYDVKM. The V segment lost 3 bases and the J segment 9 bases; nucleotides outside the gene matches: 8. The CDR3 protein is CASSFWDSPPPQHF. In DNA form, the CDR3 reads TGTGCCAGCAGTTTTTGGGACAGCCCTCCGCCCCAGCATTTT.

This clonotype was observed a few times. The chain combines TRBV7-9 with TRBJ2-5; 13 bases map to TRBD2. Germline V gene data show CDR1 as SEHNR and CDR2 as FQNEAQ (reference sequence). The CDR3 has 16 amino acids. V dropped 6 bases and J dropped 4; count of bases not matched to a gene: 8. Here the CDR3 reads CASSRTSGRSSETQYF. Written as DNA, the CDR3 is TGTGCCAGCAGTCGGACTAGCGGGAGAAGTTCAGAGACCCAGTACTTC.

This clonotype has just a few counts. CDR3 nucleotides: TGTGCCAGCATCCTGGACAGGGGGCGTGAGACCCAGTACTTC. Its protein is CASILDRGRETQYF. This chain connects TRBV6-1 to TRBJ2-5; TRBD1 agrees at 11 bases. CDR1 and CDR2 from the germline V gene are MNHNS and SASEGT. The CDR3 runs 14 residues. The ends lost 7 bases at V and 5 bases at J; junction bases unmatched: 6.

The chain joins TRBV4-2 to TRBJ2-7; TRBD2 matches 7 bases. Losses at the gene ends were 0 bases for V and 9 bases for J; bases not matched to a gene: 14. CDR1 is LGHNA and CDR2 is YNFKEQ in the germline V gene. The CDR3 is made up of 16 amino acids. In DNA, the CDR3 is TGTGCCAGCAGCCAAGAGGCCCCGGGAGGTCCCCATGGGCAGTACTTC. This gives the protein CASSQEAPGGPHGQYF.

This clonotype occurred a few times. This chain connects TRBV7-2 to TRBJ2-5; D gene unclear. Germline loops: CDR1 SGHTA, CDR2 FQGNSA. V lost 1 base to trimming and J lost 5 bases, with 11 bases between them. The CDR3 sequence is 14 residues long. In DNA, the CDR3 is TGTGCCAGCAGCTTAGGATGGGGTGGGGAGACCCAGTACTTC. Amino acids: CASSLGWGGETQYF. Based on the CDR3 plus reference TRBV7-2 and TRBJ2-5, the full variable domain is GAGVSQSPSNKVTEKGKDVELRCDPISGHTALYWYRQSLGQGLEFLIYFQGNSAPDKSGLPSDRFSAERTGGSVSTLTIQRTQQEDSAVYLCASSLGWGGETQYFGPGTRLLVL.

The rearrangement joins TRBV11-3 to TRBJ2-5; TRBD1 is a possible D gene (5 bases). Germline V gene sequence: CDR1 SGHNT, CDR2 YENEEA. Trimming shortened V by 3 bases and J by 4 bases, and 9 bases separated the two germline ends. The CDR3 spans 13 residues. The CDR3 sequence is CASSFSQGETQYF. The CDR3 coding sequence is TGTGCCAGCAGCTTTAGTCAGGGAGAGACCCAGTACTTC.

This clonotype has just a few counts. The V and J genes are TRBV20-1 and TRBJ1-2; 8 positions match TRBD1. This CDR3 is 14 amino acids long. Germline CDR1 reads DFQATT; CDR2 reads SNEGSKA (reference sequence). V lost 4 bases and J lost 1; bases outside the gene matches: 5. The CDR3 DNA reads TGCAGTGCTATCCAGGGGGCGGATAACTATGGCTACACCTTC. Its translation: CSAIQGADNYGYTF.

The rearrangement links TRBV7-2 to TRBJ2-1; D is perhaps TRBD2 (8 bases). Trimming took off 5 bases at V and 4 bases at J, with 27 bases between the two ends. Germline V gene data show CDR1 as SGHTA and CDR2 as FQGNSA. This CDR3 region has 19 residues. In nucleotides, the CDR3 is TGTGCCAGCAGCCAATTGACAGGGCAACCGGGGACTAGGTACAATGAGCAGTTCTTC. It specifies CASSQLTGQPGTRYNEQFF.

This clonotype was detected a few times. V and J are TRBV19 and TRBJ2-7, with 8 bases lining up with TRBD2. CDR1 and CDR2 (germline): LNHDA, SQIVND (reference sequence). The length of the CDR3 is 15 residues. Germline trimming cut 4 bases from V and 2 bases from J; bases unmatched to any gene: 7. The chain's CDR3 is CASSNGLASPYEQYF. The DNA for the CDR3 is TGTGCCAGTAGTAACGGACTAGCATCCCCCTACGAGCAGTACTTC.

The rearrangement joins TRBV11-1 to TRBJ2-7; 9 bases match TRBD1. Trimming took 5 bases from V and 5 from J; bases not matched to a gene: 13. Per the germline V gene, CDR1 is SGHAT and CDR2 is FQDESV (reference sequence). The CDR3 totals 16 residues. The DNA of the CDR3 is TGTGCCAGCAGCCACCGGGAAGGGACAGGGAGCCACGAGCAGTACTTC. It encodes CASSHREGTGSHEQYF.

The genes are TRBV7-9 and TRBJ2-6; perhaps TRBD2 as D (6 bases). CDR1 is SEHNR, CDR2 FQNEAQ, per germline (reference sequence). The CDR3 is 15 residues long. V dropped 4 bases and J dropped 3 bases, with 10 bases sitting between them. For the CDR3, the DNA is TGTGCCAGCAGCTCCGGGGGTGGTGGGGCCAACGTCCTGACTTTC. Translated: CASSSGGGGANVLTF.

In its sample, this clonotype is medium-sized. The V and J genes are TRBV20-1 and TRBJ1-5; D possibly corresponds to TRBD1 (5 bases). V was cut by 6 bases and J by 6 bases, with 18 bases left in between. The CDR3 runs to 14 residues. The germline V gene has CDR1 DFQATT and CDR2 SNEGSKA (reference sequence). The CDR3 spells CSAETTRATQPQHF. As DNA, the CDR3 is TGCAGTGCCGAAACGACCAGGGCGACTCAGCCCCAGCATTTT.

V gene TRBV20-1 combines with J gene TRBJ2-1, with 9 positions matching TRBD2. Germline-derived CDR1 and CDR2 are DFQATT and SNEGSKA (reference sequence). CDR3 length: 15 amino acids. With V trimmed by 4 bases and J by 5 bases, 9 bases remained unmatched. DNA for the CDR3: TGCAGTGCTAACTCCCCTAGCGGGACTGACAATGAGCAGTTCTTC. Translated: CSANSPSGTDNEQFF.

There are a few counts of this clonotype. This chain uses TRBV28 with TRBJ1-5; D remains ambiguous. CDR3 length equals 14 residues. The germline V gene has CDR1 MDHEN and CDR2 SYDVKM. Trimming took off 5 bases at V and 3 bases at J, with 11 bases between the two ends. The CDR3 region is CASSRTYHNQPQHF. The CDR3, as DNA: TGTGCCAGCAGTCGAACTTATCACAATCAGCCCCAGCATTTT.

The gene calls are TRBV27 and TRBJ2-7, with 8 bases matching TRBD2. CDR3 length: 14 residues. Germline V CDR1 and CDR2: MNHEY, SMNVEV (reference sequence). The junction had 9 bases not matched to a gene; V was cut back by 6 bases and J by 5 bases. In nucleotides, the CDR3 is TGTGCCAGCAGGGGAACGGGAGGGCCCAACGAGCAGTACTTC. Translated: CASRGTGGPNEQYF.

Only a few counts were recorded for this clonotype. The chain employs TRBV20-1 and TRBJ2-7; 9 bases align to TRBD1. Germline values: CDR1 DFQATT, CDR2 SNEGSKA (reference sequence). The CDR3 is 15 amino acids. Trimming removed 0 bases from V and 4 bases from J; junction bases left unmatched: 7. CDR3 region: CSARDLGTGFYEQYF. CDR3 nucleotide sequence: TGCAGTGCTAGAGATCTTGGGACAGGGTTTTACGAGCAGTACTTC.

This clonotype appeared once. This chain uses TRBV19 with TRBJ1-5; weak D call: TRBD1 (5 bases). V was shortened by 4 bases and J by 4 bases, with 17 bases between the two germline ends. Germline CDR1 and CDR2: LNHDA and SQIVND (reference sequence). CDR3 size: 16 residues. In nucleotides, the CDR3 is TGTGCCAGTAGTACCGGACGACCGGGGACTAATCAGCCCCAGCATTTT. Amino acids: CASSTGRPGTNQPQHF.

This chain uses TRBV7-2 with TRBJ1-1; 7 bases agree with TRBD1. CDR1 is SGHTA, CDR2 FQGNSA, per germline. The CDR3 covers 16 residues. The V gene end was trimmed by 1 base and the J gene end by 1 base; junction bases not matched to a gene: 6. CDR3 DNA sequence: TGTGCCAGCAGCTTAGACAGGGGTCGGTGGAACACTGAAGCTTTCTTT. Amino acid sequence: CASSLDRGRWNTEAFF.

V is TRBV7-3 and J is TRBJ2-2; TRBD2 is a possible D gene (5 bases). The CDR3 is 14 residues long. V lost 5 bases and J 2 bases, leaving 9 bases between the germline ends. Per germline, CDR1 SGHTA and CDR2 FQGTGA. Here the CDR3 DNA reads TGTGCCAGCAGCCCGCGGGCCAACACCGGGGAGCTGTTTTTT. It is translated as CASSPRANTGELFF.

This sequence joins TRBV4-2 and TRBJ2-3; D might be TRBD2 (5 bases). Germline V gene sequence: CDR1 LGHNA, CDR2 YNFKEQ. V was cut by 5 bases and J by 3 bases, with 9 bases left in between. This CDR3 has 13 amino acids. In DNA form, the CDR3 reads TGTGCCAGCAGCAGTGGGAGTACAGATACGCAGTATTTT. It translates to CASSSGSTDTQYF.

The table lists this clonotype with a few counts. Here the CDR3 reads CSASRGKTDTQYF. CDR3 nucleotide sequence: TGCAGTGCCTCCCGGGGTAAGACAGATACGCAGTATTTT. The chain joins TRBV20-1 to TRBJ2-3, with TRBD2 as a possible D gene (5 bases). Trimming removed 6 bases from V and 3 bases from J, with 13 bases in between. Germline loops: CDR1 DFQATT, CDR2 SNEGSKA (reference sequence). CDR3 length equals 13 residues.

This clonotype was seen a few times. The CDR3 coding sequence is TGTGCCACCAGCAGAGATCGTGTGGAGACCTACGAGCAGTACTTC. It encodes CATSRDRVETYEQYF. V usage is TRBV15 and J usage is TRBJ2-7; the D is unclear. The CDR3 has 15 amino acids. Germline CDR1 is LNHNV and CDR2 is YYDKDF (reference sequence). Trimming stripped 0 bases from V and 2 bases from J, with 11 bases between.

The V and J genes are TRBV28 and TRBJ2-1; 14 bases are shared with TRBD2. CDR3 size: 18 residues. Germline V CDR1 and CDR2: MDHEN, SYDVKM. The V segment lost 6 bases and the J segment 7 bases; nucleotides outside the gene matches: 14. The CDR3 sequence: CASSTLPGLAGVRNEQFF. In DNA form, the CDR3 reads TGTGCCAGCAGCACACTCCCGGGACTAGCGGGAGTTAGAAATGAGCAGTTCTTC. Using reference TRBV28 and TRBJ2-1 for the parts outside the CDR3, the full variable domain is DVKVTQSSRYLVKRTGEKVFLECVQDMDHENMFWYRQDPGLGLRLIYFSYDVKMKEKGDIPEGYSVSREKKERFSLILESASTNQTSMYLCASSTLPGLAGVRNEQFFGPGTRLTVL.

CDR3 protein: CASRIAGVPDTQYF. CDR3 nucleotide sequence: TGTGCCAGCAGGATAGCGGGAGTCCCAGATACGCAGTATTTT. V is TRBV7-9 and J is TRBJ2-3, with 9 bases lining up with TRBD2. V lost 6 bases and J lost 4; bases outside the gene matches: 5. Germline V gene lookup returns CDR1 SEHNR and CDR2 FQNEAQ (reference sequence). The CDR3 covers 14 residues.